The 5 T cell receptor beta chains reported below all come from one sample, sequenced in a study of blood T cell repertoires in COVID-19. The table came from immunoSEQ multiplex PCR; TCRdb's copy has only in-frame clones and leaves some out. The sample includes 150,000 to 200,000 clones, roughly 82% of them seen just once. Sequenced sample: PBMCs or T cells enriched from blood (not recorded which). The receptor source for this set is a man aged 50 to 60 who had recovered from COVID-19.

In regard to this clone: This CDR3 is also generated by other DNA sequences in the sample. CDR3 bases: TGCGCCAGCAGCTTGGACAGTGAAAAACTGTTTTTT. Protein: CASSLDSEKLFF. The chain couples TRBV5-1 to TRBJ1-4, with no clear D. V was trimmed by 0 bases and J by 7 bases, leaving 4 bases between them. In germline, CDR1 is SGHRS, CDR2 YFSETQ. This CDR3 is built from 12 residues.

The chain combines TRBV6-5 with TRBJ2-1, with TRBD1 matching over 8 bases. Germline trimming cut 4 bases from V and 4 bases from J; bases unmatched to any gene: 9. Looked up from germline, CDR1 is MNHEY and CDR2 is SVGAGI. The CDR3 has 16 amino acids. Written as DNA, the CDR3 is TGTGCCAGCAGTTGGGAAGGACAGGGTGGTTACAATGAGCAGTTCTTC. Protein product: CASSWEGQGGYNEQFF.

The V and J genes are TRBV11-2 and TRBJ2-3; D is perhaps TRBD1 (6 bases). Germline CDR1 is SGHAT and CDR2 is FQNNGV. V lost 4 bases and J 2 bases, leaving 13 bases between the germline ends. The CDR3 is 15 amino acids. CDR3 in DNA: TGTGCCAGCAGCTCCGCAGGGGTGGCCACAGATACGCAGTATTTT. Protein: CASSSAGVATDTQYF.

CDR3 nucleotides: TGTGCCAGCAGCTTAGCGCGCCAGGACAGGGGGTTCTTC. It codes for CASSLARQDRGFF. The chain has TRBV7-9 and TRBJ2-1; 9 nucleotides align to TRBD1. V lost 0 bases and J lost 15; bases outside the gene matches: 6. The germline CDR1 and CDR2 sequences are SEHNR and FQNEAQ (reference sequence). The CDR3 runs 13 residues.

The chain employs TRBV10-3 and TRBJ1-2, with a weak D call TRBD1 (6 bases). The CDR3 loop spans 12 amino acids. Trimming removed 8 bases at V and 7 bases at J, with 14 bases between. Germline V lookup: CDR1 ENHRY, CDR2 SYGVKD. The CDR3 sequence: CAIGRQGSGYTF. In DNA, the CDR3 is TGTGCCATCGGTCGGCAGGGGAGTGGCTACACCTTC.